This T cell receptor beta chain was sequenced during a study of OX40 agonist ivuxolimab in advanced cancers. For context, the study as a whole: Ivuxolimab, which targeted the costimulatory receptor OX40 (CD134), was an agonistic, fully human IgG2 monoclonal antibody. The dose-escalation cohort was around 84% male with a mean age of 60 years, ranging from roughly 23 to 90. The paper describes the monotherapy dose-escalation part (N ≈ 51 patients) of the phase I trial of ivuxolimab. Patients were allowed to have had prior anti-PD-1, anti-PD-L1 or anti-CTLA-4 therapy, and approximately 43% of the dose-escalation patients had previously received checkpoint inhibitors. Of the approximately 53 patients in dose escalation, 19 had hepatocellular carcinoma, some 15 had melanoma, 9 had renal cell carcinoma and 9 had head and neck cancer. Intravenous ivuxolimab was administered to patients every 2 weeks at six dose levels: 0.01, 0.1, 0.3, 1.5, 3 and 10 mg/kg. Partial responses occurred in three dose-escalation patients: two with cutaneous melanoma and one with hepatocellular carcinoma. The purpose of peripheral TCRbeta sequencing was to test whether ivuxolimab changed TCR sequence diversity and led to clonal T-cell expansion.

Paper-wide results and their limitations: Which antigens the clonally expanded peripheral T cells were specific for was not determined. At doses of 0.1 to 3.0 mg/kg, clonal expansion of both CD4+ and CD8+ T cells in blood was seen between baseline and week 6. After ivuxolimab, more expanded clones were found on average in CD8+ T cells than in CD4+ T cells. Low levels of normalized T-cell clonal expansion were also shown by some nonresponding patients. Partial responders in the 0.1-3.0 mg/kg groups had among the lowest normalized peripheral clonal expansion, especially among CD8+ T cells.

CDR1 WNHNN and CDR2 SYGVQD are derived from the germline V gene (reference sequence). The junction shows trimming of 1 base on V and 7 bases on J, plus 13 bases between the germline ends. Including the terminal cysteine and phenylalanine, the CDR3 comprises 15 residues. The kept DNA is CDR3 alone, 45 bases in frame from the first base. To sequence the TCRbeta CDR3 region, genomic DNA was isolated from the sorted cells. The immunoSEQ Assay was used for sequencing of TCRbeta CDR3 regions. TCRdb carries this immuneACCESS record with in-frame sequences only. Its versions omit some clonotypes, under half of them owing to an unresolved V gene in the studies checked, with the rest unexplained. This sample lists about 62,000 clones; roughly four fifths were detected once. More than 0.8% of the sample comes from the top ten. The trial excluded patients who had a history of autoimmune disease or who were on systemic immunosuppression. Peripheral blood for TCR sequencing was collected from all dose cohorts at baseline, on cycle 4 day 1, and on cycle 7 day 1. Samples came from an open-label, multicenter, first-in-human phase I dose-escalation trial of ivuxolimab. Adults with locally advanced or metastatic melanoma, renal cell, hepatocellular, or head and neck squamous cell carcinoma were enrolled in the trial. Before TCR sequencing, CD4+ and CD8+ T cells were separately sorted from peripheral blood.

Points on this clone: Its antigen remains unidentified. No clone much larger than this one lies a single base away; base qualities are absent.

The rearranged chain carries TRBV10-1 and TRBJ2-2; the D gene is perhaps TRBD2, from 6 matching bases. The sequence was collected from an adult with an advanced solid tumor such as melanoma, head and neck, liver or kidney cancer. Sequenced here: CD4+ or CD8+ T cells sorted from blood, sampled in a trial of the OX40 agonist ivuxolimab. CDR3 region: CASSELRGEIGELFF. The sequenced DNA: TGCGCCAGCAGTGAGTTGCGCGGGGAGATCGGGGAGCTGTTTTTT.